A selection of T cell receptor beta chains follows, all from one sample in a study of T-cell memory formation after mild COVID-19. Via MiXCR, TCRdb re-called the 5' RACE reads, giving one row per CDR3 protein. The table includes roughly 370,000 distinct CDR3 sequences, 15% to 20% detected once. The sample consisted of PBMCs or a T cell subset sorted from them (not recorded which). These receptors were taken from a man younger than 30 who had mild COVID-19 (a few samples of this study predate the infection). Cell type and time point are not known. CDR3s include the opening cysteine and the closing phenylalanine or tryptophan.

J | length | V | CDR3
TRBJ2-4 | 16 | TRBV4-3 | CASSQDVGQGGNIQYF
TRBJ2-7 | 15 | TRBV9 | CASSVEAGGHHEQYF
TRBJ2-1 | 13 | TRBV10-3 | CAIRDPTTQGQFF
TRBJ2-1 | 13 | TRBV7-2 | CASSTDRSDEQFF
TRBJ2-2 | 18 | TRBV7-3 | CASRQKGPSGQNTGELFF
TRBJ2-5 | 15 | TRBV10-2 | CASRGGLAGGETQYF
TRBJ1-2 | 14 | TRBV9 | CASSVALSGIRYTF
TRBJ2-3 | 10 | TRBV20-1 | CSARSGTQYF
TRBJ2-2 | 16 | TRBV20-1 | CSARDAGTGPTGELFF
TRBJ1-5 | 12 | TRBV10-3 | CAISDLGQPQHF
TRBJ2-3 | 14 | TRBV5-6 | CASSRAGGRDTQYF
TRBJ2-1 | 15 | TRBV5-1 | CASSFRQGDGNEQFF
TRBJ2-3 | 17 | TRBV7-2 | CASSRPQDRGSIDTQYF
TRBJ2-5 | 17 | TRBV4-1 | CASSQGPPGTSGETQYF
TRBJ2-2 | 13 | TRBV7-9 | CASSLDPSRELFF
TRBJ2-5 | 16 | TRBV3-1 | CASSRLTSGGQETQYF
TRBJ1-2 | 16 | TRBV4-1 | CASSQVDRGSFQGYTF
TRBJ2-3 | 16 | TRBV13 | CASSPSPGQYTDTQYF
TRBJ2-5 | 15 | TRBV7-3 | CASSLTSGSQETQYF
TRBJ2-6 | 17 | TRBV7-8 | CASSLRDRGTGANVLTF
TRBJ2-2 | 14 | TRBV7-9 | CASSTGVRTGELFF
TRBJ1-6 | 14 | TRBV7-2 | CASSSGQGASPLHF
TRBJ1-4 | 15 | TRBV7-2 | CASSRSGGRSEKLFF
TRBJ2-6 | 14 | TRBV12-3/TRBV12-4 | CASLSGSGANVLTF
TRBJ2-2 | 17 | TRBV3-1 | CASSQKRDSANTGELFF
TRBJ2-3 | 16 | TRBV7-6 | CASSLVGGHMTDTQYF
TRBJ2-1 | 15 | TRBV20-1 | CSAPQTSGGFNEQFF
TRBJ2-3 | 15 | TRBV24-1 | CATSDPHSGVDTQYF
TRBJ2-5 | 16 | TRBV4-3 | CASSQGVAGGGETQYF
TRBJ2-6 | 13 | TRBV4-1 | CASSQEPHRVLTF
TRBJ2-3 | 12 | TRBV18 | CASSPRHDTQYF
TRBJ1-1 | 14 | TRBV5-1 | CASSLLPAVTEAFF
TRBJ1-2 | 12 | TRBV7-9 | CASSFGIVGYTF
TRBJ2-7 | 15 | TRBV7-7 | CASSFSEDSSYEQYF
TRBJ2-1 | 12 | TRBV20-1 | CSARPTGGRGIF
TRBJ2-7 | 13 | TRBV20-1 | CSARDGQGAEQYF
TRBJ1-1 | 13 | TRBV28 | CASSFPLDTEAFF
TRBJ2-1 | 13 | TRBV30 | CAWTSGGSNEQFF
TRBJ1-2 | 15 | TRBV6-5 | CASSSTGTGDYGYTF
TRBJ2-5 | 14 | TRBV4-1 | CASSQGGGPETQYF
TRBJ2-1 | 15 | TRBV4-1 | CASALYGTRTNEQFF
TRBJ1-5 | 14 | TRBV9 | CASSVGGQNQPQHF
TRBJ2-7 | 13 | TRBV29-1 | CSVEVGSYYEQYF
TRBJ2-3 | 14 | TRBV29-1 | CSVGGSPSTDTQYF